This section outlines one T cell receptor (beta chain) sequence together with its context. The data were produced by immunoSEQ multiplex PCR, yet TCRdb's version contains in-frame clones alone and is incomplete. The sample has 90,000 to 100,000 clones; 85% to 95% are singletons. The source of the sample is a study of T cell changes during pregnancy in multiple sclerosis. The sequence derives from a female donor with multiple sclerosis, enrolled in a pregnancy study. The material sequenced was peripheral blood, taken in the first trimester of pregnancy.

The CDR3 sequence: CATSLQPGGSGQPQHF. The CDR3 DNA is TGTGCCACCAGCCTCCAACCGGGGGGGAGCGGGCAGCCCCAGCATTTT. The gene calls are TRBV15 and TRBJ1-5; TRBD1 might be the D (5 bases). The length of the CDR3 is 16 residues. Trimming left V 5 bases short and J 7 bases short, with 21 bases between. Germline CDR1 is LNHNV and CDR2 is YYDKDF (reference sequence).